The 22 T cell receptor beta chains below all came from one sample that was sequenced in a study of OX40 agonist ivuxolimab in advanced cancers. Libraries were prepared by immunoSEQ multiplex PCR; TCRdb keeps only in-frame clonotypes and omits some of them. The repertoire includes about 13,000 clones, 65% to 85% of them detected once, and 36% sits in the top ten. Sample: CD4+ or CD8+ T cells sorted from blood, taken in a trial of the OX40 agonist ivuxolimab. The receptors stem from an adult with an advanced solid tumor such as melanoma, head and neck, liver or kidney cancer.

This clone is large in the sample. Here the CDR3 DNA reads TGTGCCAGCAGTGAAGGGCAGGGGGCCGGCGAGCAGTACTTC. The encoded protein is CASSEGQGAGEQYF. The chain couples TRBV2 to TRBJ2-7, with 8 bases fitting TRBD1. V was pared by 1 base and J by 6 bases, with 5 bases of the junction left unmatched. Looked up from germline, CDR1 is SNHLY and CDR2 is FYNNEI. The CDR3 has 14 amino acids.

The chain joins TRBV28 to TRBJ2-1; D uncertain. The CDR3 has 11 residues. CDR1 MDHEN and CDR2 SYDVKM come from the germline V gene. Trimming shortened V by 6 bases and J by 9 bases, and 9 bases separated the two germline ends. CDR3 residues: CASSSTTEQFF. The CDR3 DNA reads TGTGCCAGCAGCAGTACGACTGAGCAGTTCTTC.

The genes are TRBV7-8 and TRBJ2-6; no reliable D call. Trimming left V 5 bases short and J 5 bases short, with 22 bases between. CDR3 length equals 18 residues. Germline V CDR1 and CDR2: SGHVS, FQNEAQ. CDR3 loop: CASSGFRYPQSRANVLTF. The CDR3 nucleotides read TGTGCCAGCAGCGGGTTTCGTTACCCACAAAGTCGGGCCAACGTCCTGACTTTC.

The genes are TRBV7-9 and TRBJ2-1; D is possibly TRBD2 (6 bases). CDR1 SEHNR and CDR2 FQNEAQ come from the germline V gene (reference sequence). The CDR3 runs 15 residues. V was clipped by 6 bases and J by 3 bases, with 15 bases between them. The CDR3 loop reads CASRMPGLNYNEQFF. The CDR3 DNA reads as TGTGCCAGCAGGATGCCGGGACTTAACTACAATGAGCAGTTCTTC. The variable domain in full, with the rest retrieved from reference TRBV7-9 and TRBJ2-1, is DTGVSQNPRHKITKRGQNVTFRCDPISEHNRLYWYRQTLGQGPEFLTYFQNEAQLEKSRLLSDRFSAERPKGSFSTLEIQRTEQGDSAMYLCASRMPGLNYNEQFFGPGTRLTVL.

The chain is built from TRBV10-1 and TRBJ2-1; weak D call: TRBD2 (6 bases). This CDR3 has 14 residues. The V end was cut by 3 bases, the J end by 6 bases, with 12 bases between. The germline CDR1 and CDR2 sequences are WNHNN and SYGVQD (reference sequence). This CDR3 is CASSDGGYGNEQFF. The CDR3 DNA is TGCGCCAGCAGTGATGGAGGGTACGGCAATGAGCAGTTCTTC.

This clone was counted a single time. V usage is TRBV4-1 and J usage is TRBJ2-1; 8 nucleotides match TRBD2. The CDR3 is 16 amino acids. Germline loops: CDR1 MGHRA, CDR2 YSYEKL. J was trimmed by 7 bases and V by 0 bases; bases with no gene match: 8. In nucleotides, the CDR3 is TGCGCCAGCAGCCAAGAACAGCGGGGGACTTTGAATGAGCAGTTCTTC. This translates into CASSQEQRGTLNEQFF.

The V gene is TRBV18, the J gene TRBJ2-4; D is perhaps TRBD2 (5 bases). The CDR3 is 16 amino acids. Germline CDR1 reads KGHSH; CDR2 reads LQKENI. The V end lost 0 bases, the J end lost 0 bases, and 9 bases lay between the germline ends. The CDR3 DNA reads as TGTGCCAGCTCACCACCGGACGGGGTAGCCAAAAACATTCAGTACTTC. Encoded protein: CASSPPDGVAKNIQYF.

The CDR3 protein is CASSFSGGNYEQYF. The CDR3 DNA sequence: TGTGCCAGCAGTTTCAGCGGTGGGAACTACGAGCAGTACTTC. The rearrangement links TRBV27 to TRBJ2-7; possibly TRBD2 for D (5 bases). V lost 3 bases and J 3 bases, leaving 12 bases between the germline ends. Germline values: CDR1 MNHEY, CDR2 SMNVEV (reference sequence). The CDR3 sequence is 14 residues long.

This chain connects TRBV4-1 to TRBJ1-4, with unresolved D. Per the germline V gene, CDR1 is MGHRA and CDR2 is YSYEKL. V gave up 1 base and J gave up 8 bases, with 14 bases separating them. The length of the CDR3 is 15 residues. The chain's CDR3 is CASSQGVTVREKLFF. For the CDR3, the DNA is TGCGCCAGCAGCCAAGGGGTTACGGTGAGGGAAAAACTGTTTTTT.

The chain recombines TRBV11-2 with TRBJ1-4; a possible D gene is TRBD1 (6 bases). V lost 4 bases and J 7 bases, leaving 16 bases between the germline ends. This CDR3 has 15 residues. CDR1 and CDR2 (germline): SGHAT, FQNNGV. CDR3 loop: CASSSSSGAGEKLFF. The CDR3 coding sequence is TGTGCCAGCAGCTCCTCTTCGGGGGCCGGTGAAAAACTGTTTTTT. The variable domain in full, completed from reference TRBV11-2 and TRBJ1-4, reads EAGVAQSPRYKIIEKRQSVAFWCNPISGHATLYWYQQILGQGPKLLIQFQNNGVVDDSQLPKDRFSAERLKGVDSTLKIQPAKLEDSAVYLCASSSSSGAGEKLFFGSGTQLSVL.

J is TRBJ2-1 and V is TRBV5-8; 9 nucleotides match TRBD2. CDR1 and CDR2 (germline): SGHTS, YDEGEE. The CDR3 extends over 16 amino acids. The V gene end was trimmed by 4 bases and the J gene end by 7 bases; junction bases not matched to a gene: 12. The CDR3 DNA reads TGTGCCAGCAGCCTTACCCCGGCTAGCGGGATTAATGAGCAGTTCTTC. The encoded protein is CASSLTPASGINEQFF.

The chain carries TRBV11-2 and TRBJ2-7; 11 positions match TRBD2. V lost 6 bases, J lost 5 bases, and 12 bases stayed unmatched. Germline values: CDR1 SGHAT, CDR2 FQNNGV. The CDR3 totals 16 residues. The CDR3, as DNA: TGTGCCAGCAGTTCTCCGCCCTCGGGACTAGCGGACGAGCAGTACTTC. This gives the protein CASSSPPSGLADEQYF.

This chain joins TRBV11-2 and TRBJ2-2, with D possibly matching TRBD1 (6 bases). V gave up 4 bases and J gave up 3 bases, with 21 bases separating them. Germline V gene data show CDR1 as SGHAT and CDR2 as FQNNGV. The CDR3 is 18 residues long. The chain's CDR3 is CASSSQSLTGSDTGELFF. DNA of the CDR3: TGTGCCAGCAGCTCGCAATCCCTTACAGGGTCGGACACCGGGGAGCTGTTTTTT.

The V and J genes are TRBV2 and TRBJ2-7, with D possibly being TRBD1 (6 bases). V shed 8 bases and J shed 7 bases, with 21 bases lying between them. Germline-derived CDR1 and CDR2 are SNHLY and FYNNEI. This CDR3 is 14 amino acids long. For the CDR3, the DNA is TGTGCCAGCGCCGCGTCAGGGGTCCCGGAGGAGCAGTACTTC. It encodes CASAASGVPEEQYF.

This clone has a single count. V gene TRBV28 combines with J gene TRBJ2-5, with D possibly matching TRBD2 (5 bases). CDR1 and CDR2 (germline): MDHEN, SYDVKM. This CDR3 spans 13 amino acids. Trimming took 4 bases from V and 2 from J, leaving 8 bases between them. The CDR3 DNA sequence: TGTGCCAGCAGTTCCGGAGGACAAGAGACCCAGTACTTC. Residues: CASSSGGQETQYF.

The chain recombines TRBV19 with TRBJ1-1; TRBD1 is a possible D gene (5 bases). V lost 6 bases to trimming and J lost 5 bases, with 13 bases between them. This CDR3 spans 13 amino acids. Germline V gene sequence: CDR1 LNHDA, CDR2 SQIVND (reference sequence). The CDR3: CASSSSRGTEAFF. DNA of the CDR3: TGTGCCAGTAGCTCCTCAAGGGGTACTGAAGCTTTCTTT.

The CDR3 region has the DNA TGTGCCTGGAGTGTTTCGGGGCGGCCAGGGTCCTACGAGCAGTACTTC. Its translation: CAWSVSGRPGSYEQYF. The rearrangement uses TRBV30 and TRBJ2-7; D is tentatively TRBD1 or TRBD2 (5 bases each). Germline V lookup: CDR1 GTSNPN, CDR2 SVGIG (reference sequence). V lost 0 bases, J lost 1 base, and 16 bases lay in between. The CDR3 covers 16 residues.

This clone was detected only once. The V gene is TRBV6-8, the J gene TRBJ1-1; 7 bases fit TRBD1. The junction had 4 bases not matched to a gene; V was cut back by 8 bases and J by 7 bases. CDR3 length: 11 amino acids. CDR1 and CDR2 from the germline V gene are MNHGY and SAAAGT. The CDR3 DNA follows: TGTGCCAGCCTCCACAGGGGTGAAGCTTTCTTT. This sequence encodes CASLHRGEAFF.

The chain joins TRBV10-1 to TRBJ2-3; 15 positions agree with TRBD2. The trim removed 5 bases at V and 0 bases at J, leaving 6 bases unmatched. CDR3 size: 18 residues. The germline CDR1 and CDR2 sequences are WNHNN and SYGVQD (reference sequence). In DNA form, the CDR3 reads TGCGCCAGCAGTCCGGGACTAGCGGGGGGTGCTAGCACAGATACGCAGTATTTT. Translating it yields CASSPGLAGGASTDTQYF.

The J gene is TRBJ2-1, the V gene TRBV19; TRBD2 aligns across 8 bases. From germline, CDR1 is LNHDA and CDR2 SQIVND (reference sequence). The V segment lost 3 bases and the J segment 0 bases; nucleotides outside the gene matches: 13. The CDR3 runs to 19 residues. The DNA of the CDR3 is TGTGCCAGTAGTATTTCTAGGGTAGCGGGATCCAGCTCCTACAATGAGCAGTTCTTC. Residues: CASSISRVAGSSSYNEQFF.

This clone has only one observation. The rearrangement joins TRBV7-9 to TRBJ2-5; D may be TRBD1 or TRBD2 (5 bases each). The CDR3 has 15 residues. With 3 bases removed from V and 5 bases from J, the gap between germline ends came to 16 bases. In germline, CDR1 is SEHNR, CDR2 FQNEAQ (reference sequence). The CDR3 DNA follows: TGTGCCAGCAGCTTCCGGGACGGTTTGAAGGAGACCCAGTACTTC. Residues: CASSFRDGLKETQYF.

This rearrangement joins TRBV10-1 to TRBJ2-5; no definite D call. This CDR3 contains 14 residues. V lost 2 bases, J lost 4 bases, and 11 bases lay in between. From germline, CDR1 is WNHNN and CDR2 SYGVQD (reference sequence). The CDR3 DNA reads as TGCGCCAGCAGTGAGAGTGCCGAAGGAGAGACCCAGTACTTC. It yields the protein CASSESAEGETQYF.